What follows describes a single T cell receptor beta chain. This sample was taken from a study of cytomegalovirus exposure and HLA in healthy donors. The CDR3 spans 14 residues. Germline CDR1 and CDR2: LNHDA and SQIVND (reference sequence). V was pared by 3 bases and J by 3 bases, with 9 bases between. PCR amplification relied on 60 Vbeta primers (plus 13 Jbeta primers). Authors' data handling: Approximately 11 million of 80 million to 85 million unique TCR beta chains were shared, per a later count. Libraries were prepared by immunoSEQ multiplex PCR; TCRdb keeps only in-frame clonotypes and omits some of them. The V and J calls and the clone size are those of that table, but D and trimming were determined from the DNA. The specimen's table records around 74,000 clones.

The material sequenced was PBMCs. The chain uses TRBV19 and TRBJ2-1; D not certain. The receptor's source is a young man in good health and CMV-seronegative. CDR3 sequence reads: CASSIIGGYNEQFF. CDR3 DNA: TGTGCCAGTAGTATTATTGGCGGCTACAATGAGCAGTTCTTC. Full variable domain (missing parts from reference TRBV19 and TRBJ2-1): DGGITQSPKYLFRKEGQNVTLSCEQNLNHDAMYWYRQDPGQGLRLIYYSQIVNDFQKGDIAEGYSVSREKKESFPLTVTSAQKNPTAFYLCASSIIGGYNEQFFGPGTRLTVL.